Listed below are T cell receptor beta chains from one sample, sequenced in a study of shared clonotypes between healthy human individuals. Sequencing used immunoSEQ multiplex PCR; TCRdb keeps in-frame clones, though not all of them. The repertoire has about a million clones, around 75% of them found once; the top ten carry about 1.5%. Sequencing was carried out using memory CD4+ T cells sorted from blood. The receptors here all came from a man between 18 and 35 years old in good health. Both conserved end residues are part of each CDR3. A D gene is named only where the DNA matches it firmly. Some rows have no size entry. The others give once, few or many, or a class for an expanded clone.

d_gene | abundance | j_gene | v_gene | CDR3aa | CDR3nt
TRBD2 | NA | TRBJ2-7 | TRBV30 | CAWKPSGGPYEQYF | TGTGCCTGGAAACCATCGGGGGGGCCCTACGAGCAGTACTTC
NA | NA | TRBJ2-5 | TRBV5-4 | CASSTRGALGETQYF | TGTGCCAGCAGCACTCGTGGGGCGCTGGGCGAGACCCAGTACTTC
TRBD1 | NA | TRBJ1-2 | TRBV5-4 | CASSQGQGHQVDYGYTF | TGTGCCAGCAGCCAAGGACAGGGCCACCAGGTGGACTATGGCTACACCTTC
NA | NA | TRBJ2-5 | TRBV7-2 | CASSLGGTQYF | TGTGCCAGCAGCTTAGGAGGGACCCAGTACTTC
NA | NA | TRBJ2-3 | TRBV9 | CASSVGRADTQYF | TGTGCCAGCAGCGTAGGTCGGGCAGATACGCAGTATTTT
TRBD1 | NA | TRBJ2-5 | TRBV4-1 | CASSQRTGGAGETQYF | TGCGCCAGCAGCCAACGGACAGGGGGCGCAGGGGAGACCCAGTACTTC
NA | NA | TRBJ2-7 | TRBV30 | CAWRPGHLYEQYF | TGCGCCTGGAGGCCGGGACATCTCTACGAGCAGTACTTC
TRBD2 | NA | TRBJ2-7 | TRBV5-6 | CASSPGTSSYEQYF | TGTGCCAGCAGCCCGGGGACTAGCTCCTACGAGCAGTACTTC
NA | NA | TRBJ2-3 | TRBV7-9 | CASSLWFGTRETDTQYF | TGTGCCAGCAGCTTATGGTTCGGGACGAGGGAGACAGATACGCAGTATTTT
NA | NA | TRBJ1-2 | TRBV29-1 | CSVDLKSAGMTGYTF | TGCAGCGTTGACCTGAAGAGTGCAGGGATGACGGGCTACACCTTC
TRBD1 | once | TRBJ1-2 | TRBV6-5 | CASRPGQGSYGYTF | TGTGCCAGCAGACCCGGACAGGGAAGTTATGGCTACACCTTC
TRBD1 | NA | TRBJ2-4 | TRBV5-1 | CASSSRQGPDIQYF | TGCGCCAGCAGCTCCAGACAGGGACCGGACATTCAGTACTTC
NA | few | TRBJ2-3 | TRBV15 | CATSRGSVSSTDTQYF | TGTGCCACCAGCAGAGGTAGCGTGTCTAGCACAGATACGCAGTATTTT
NA | NA | TRBJ2-7 | TRBV5-1 | CASSLSSWGSVSEQYF | TGCGCCAGCAGCCTTTCTTCGTGGGGGTCCGTGAGTGAGCAGTACTTC
NA | NA | TRBJ2-7 | TRBV5-1 | CASSLDRAGVQEQYF | TGCGCCAGCAGCTTGGATCGAGCAGGGGTACAAGAGCAGTACTTC
NA | few | TRBJ2-5 | TRBV27 | CASSLNGVPQETQYF | TGTGCCAGCAGTTTAAACGGGGTTCCTCAAGAGACCCAGTACTTC
TRBD1 | NA | TRBJ1-5 | TRBV28 | CASIGQGVRGQPQHF | TGTGCCAGCATCGGACAGGGGGTTCGAGGGCAGCCCCAGCATTTT
TRBD2 | NA | TRBJ2-3 | TRBV7-8 | CASSLELAVADTQYF | TGTGCCAGCAGCTTAGAACTAGCGGTGGCAGATACGCAGTATTTT
NA | once | TRBJ2-1 | TRBV20-1 | CSASSKNEQFF | TGCAGTGCTAGTTCCAAGAATGAGCAGTTCTTC
NA | NA | TRBJ2-5 | TRBV2 | CASSEVGRLINF | TGTGCCAGCAGTGAAGTAGGGCGTTTGATCAACTTC
NA | few | TRBJ1-1 | TRBV30 | CAWSVYQNTEAFF | TGTGCCTGGAGTGTGTACCAGAACACTGAAGCTTTCTTT
NA | NA | TRBJ2-7 | TRBV4-1 | CASSPLLRGNEQYF | TGCGCCAGCAGCCCCTTGCTTCGTGGGAACGAGCAGTACTTC
TRBD2 | NA | TRBJ2-1 | TRBV5-1 | CASSSLAGGFSNEQFF | TGCGCCAGCAGCTCACTAGCGGGGGGGTTTTCCAATGAGCAGTTCTTC
NA | NA | TRBJ2-3 | TRBV7-2 | CASSPSTDTQYF | TGTGCCAGCAGCCCATCCACAGATACGCAGTATTTT
NA | NA | TRBJ1-5 | TRBV28 | CASSLPYSNQPQHF | TGTGCCAGCAGTTTACCGTATAGCAATCAGCCCCAGCATTTT
TRBD1 | NA | TRBJ2-1 | TRBV18 | CASSPRRTGDRLKDEQFF | TGTGCCAGCTCACCTCGAAGGACAGGGGACCGTCTAAAGGATGAGCAGTTCTTC
NA | NA | TRBJ2-1 | TRBV4-1 | CASSRLGTPYNEQFF | TGCGCCAGCAGCCGATTGGGGACTCCCTACAATGAGCAGTTCTTC
NA | NA | TRBJ2-5 | TRBV4-2 | CASSQGSGGHETQYF | TGTGCCAGCAGCCAAGGCTCCGGGGGCCACGAGACCCAGTACTTC
NA | NA | TRBJ1-2 | TRBV7-9 | CASSTSQETYGYTF | TGTGCCAGCAGCACCTCACAGGAGACCTATGGCTACACCTTC
NA | NA | TRBJ2-5 | TRBV20-1 | CSAHSPQYF | TGCAGTGCGCACAGCCCCCAGTACTTC
NA | NA | TRBJ2-3 | TRBV5-6 | CASSLALGTDTQYF | TGTGCCAGCAGCTTGGCCCTAGGTACAGATACGCAGTATTTT
TRBD2 | many | TRBJ2-7 | TRBV27 | CASSQAGGPRKSYEQYF | TGTGCCAGCAGTCAAGCGGGAGGGCCCCGTAAGTCCTACGAGCAGTACTTC
NA | NA | TRBJ2-1 | TRBV5-1 | CASSLDGQNNEQFF | TGCGCCAGCAGCTTGGACGGGCAAAACAATGAGCAGTTCTTC
NA | NA | TRBJ1-2 | TRBV10-3 | CAISRDGNYGYTF | TGTGCCATCAGTAGGGACGGCAACTATGGCTACACCTTC
TRBD2 | NA | TRBJ2-4 | TRBV7-2 | CASSLVGGANIQYF | TGTGCCAGCAGCTTAGTCGGGGGGGCGAACATTCAGTACTTC
TRBD1 | NA | TRBJ1-1 | TRBV5-6 | CASSRGQGFRNTEAFF | TGTGCCAGCAGCCGGGGACAGGGGTTCAGGAACACTGAAGCTTTCTTT
TRBD1 | NA | TRBJ1-2 | TRBV7-2 | CASSFNRQGVGGYTF | TGTGCCAGCAGCTTTAACAGACAGGGAGTGGGGGGCTACACCTTC
TRBD2 | NA | TRBJ2-1 | TRBV7-2 | CASSSRTSGVDEQFF | TGTGCCAGCAGCTCCCGGACTAGTGGGGTCGATGAGCAGTTCTTC
NA | NA | TRBJ2-7 | TRBV7-9 | CASSPTAATYEQYF | TGTGCCAGCAGCCCGACCGCGGCTACCTACGAGCAGTACTTC
NA | NA | TRBJ2-2 | TRBV25-1 | CASSEWGESTGELFF | TGTGCCAGCAGTGAATGGGGGGAAAGCACCGGGGAGCTGTTTTTT
TRBD1 | NA | TRBJ2-2 | TRBV14 | CASSRQTGQGPGELFF | TGTGCCAGCAGCCGCCAGACGGGACAGGGGCCCGGGGAGCTGTTTTTT
NA | many | TRBJ2-5 | TRBV6-5 | CASSYSIARQETQYF | TGTGCCAGCAGTTACTCGATTGCCAGACAAGAGACCCAGTACTTC
TRBD2 | NA | TRBJ2-3 | TRBV11-2 | CASSPYKVAGGPTDTQYF | TGTGCCAGCAGCCCTTATAAGGTCGCGGGGGGGCCCACAGATACGCAGTATTTT
NA | NA | TRBJ1-5 | TRBV4-1 | CASSQEDSSRQPQHF | TGCGCCAGCAGCCAAGAGGACAGCTCTAGGCAGCCCCAGCATTTT
NA | NA | TRBJ1-2 | TRBV5-6 | CASSPFERYGYTF | TGTGCCAGCAGCCCATTTGAGAGGTATGGCTACACCTTC
NA | NA | TRBJ1-4 | TRBV5-6 | CASSSDSFGRKLFF | TGTGCCAGCAGCTCCGACTCCTTCGGACGGAAACTGTTTTTT
NA | NA | TRBJ1-1 | TRBV14 | CASSQSTNTEAFF | TGTGCCAGCAGCCAATCGACCAACACTGAAGCTTTCTTT
NA | NA | TRBJ1-5 | TRBV18 | CASSPSTPGDQPQHF | TGTGCCAGCTCACCATCCACGCCCGGGGATCAGCCCCAGCATTTT
TRBD1 | NA | TRBJ1-1 | TRBV6-7 | CASSYNPDREGVTEAFF | TGTGCCAGCAGTTATAACCCGGACAGGGAGGGGGTCACTGAAGCTTTCTTT
NA | once | TRBJ2-7 | TRBV6-1 | CASSELRLTDF | TGTGCCAGCAGTGAATTGAGACTGACAGACTTC
TRBD1 | few | TRBJ2-7 | TRBV6-6 | CASTYRDTGGREQYF | TGTGCCAGCACCTACCGGGATACAGGGGGGCGCGAGCAGTACTTC
NA | once | TRBJ1-5 | TRBV2 | CASSFQGGGNQPQHF | TGTGCCAGCAGTTTTCAGGGTGGCGGCAATCAGCCCCAGCATTTT
NA | NA | TRBJ1-6 | TRBV27 | CASSLSKASPLHF | TGTGCCAGCAGTTTATCGAAAGCCTCACCCCTCCACTTT
NA | NA | TRBJ1-5 | TRBV30 | CAWSVKGFQPQHF | TGTGCCTGGAGTGTAAAGGGATTTCAGCCCCAGCATTTT
TRBD1 | NA | TRBJ1-2 | TRBV30 | CAWSAGTAQIYTF | TGTGCCTGGAGTGCCGGGACAGCACAAATCTACACCTTC
NA | NA | TRBJ1-4 | TRBV2 | CASSRGLTNEKLFF | TGTGCCAGCAGTCGGGGTTTAACTAATGAAAAACTGTTTTTT